This T cell receptor (beta chain) was captured by sequencing in a study of blood T cell repertoires in COVID-19. All enrollees were roughly 18 to 90 years old and from 20 to 30 US areas. The CDR3 contains 19 residues. Method: immunoSEQ multiplex PCR; TCRdb's copy keeps in-frame clones and lacks some. The repertoire holds more than 110,000 clones, with approximately 80% as singletons. The rearrangement joins TRBV21-1 to TRBJ1-4; TRBD1 is taken as the D call from the table, unchecked against the DNA. TRBV21-1 is an annotated pseudogene. Sample: PBMCs or T cells enriched from blood (not recorded which). The clonotype comes from a woman under 30 who had been exposed to COVID-19. CDR3 DNA: TGTGCCAGCAGCACCAGGGACAGGGGCCGATTTGCAACTAATGAAAAACTGTTTTTT. It translates to CASSTRDRGRFATNEKLFF.